This T cell receptor (beta chain) was sequenced during a study of CD8+ T cells in alopecia areata. Across the whole study: At a dose of 5 to 10 mg twice daily, oral tofacitinib was given to treated patients. Patients took tofacitinib for 6 to 18 months, followed by 6 drug-free months. Study results and limitations: Lesional scalp displayed greater clonality than normal scalp, most notably in alopecia totalis/universalis.

This clone occurred a few times. Its matching antigen is unknown. Extraction and reverse transcription of RNA yielded cDNA as the sequencing template. The method was immunoSEQ multiplex PCR; TCRdb's version includes in-frame clones alone and lacks a portion of them. Here the sample spans under 300,000 clones, about 68% being singletons. CDR1 SGDLS and CDR2 YYNGEE come from the germline V gene. Trimming removed 4 bases from V and 3 bases from J; junction bases left unmatched: 10. This CDR3 has 16 residues. This chain connects TRBV9 to TRBJ2-7; 10 bases are shared with TRBD2. Sequenced material: CD4+ T cells sorted from blood, taken at week 0. This sequence originates from a human donor with alopecia areata. CDR3 nucleotide sequence: TGTGCCAGCAGCCCGACAGGTAGCGGGGGGTACTACGAGCAGTACTTC. Protein sequence: CASSPTGSGGYYEQYF.